This T cell receptor beta chain comes out of a study of T cells after posttransplantation cyclophosphamide. Libraries were prepared by immunoSEQ multiplex PCR; TCRdb keeps only in-frame clonotypes and omits some of them. The sample contains some 10,000 clones, none of them singletons. Germline CDR1 and CDR2: SNHLY and FYNNEI. The CDR3 sequence is 14 residues long. Trimming removed 3 bases at V and 7 bases at J, with 10 bases between. This clone was detected ten times or more. Cyclophosphamide on days +3 and +4 followed busulfan-fludarabine conditioning and a marrow graft. The V gene is TRBV2, the J gene TRBJ1-6; D may be TRBD1 (5 bases). The source was PBMCs, collected after allogeneic stem cell transplant with posttransplant cyclophosphamide. This receptor was obtained from a female patient in her 40s who received an allogeneic stem cell transplant from a related donor, was CMV-positive, and had no GVHD. Part of the T cell pool may stem from the graft donor. As DNA, the CDR3 is TGTGCCAGCAGTGAGTCAGGGAGGAATTCACCCCTCCACTTT. The encoded protein is CASSESGRNSPLHF. The whole variable domain, remainder taken from reference TRBV2 and TRBJ1-6, is EPEVTQTPSHQVTQMGQEVILRCVPISNHLYFYWYRQILGQKVEFLVSFYNNEISEKSEIFDDQFSVERPDGSNFTLKIRSTKLEDSAMYFCASSESGRNSPLHFGNGTRLTVT.